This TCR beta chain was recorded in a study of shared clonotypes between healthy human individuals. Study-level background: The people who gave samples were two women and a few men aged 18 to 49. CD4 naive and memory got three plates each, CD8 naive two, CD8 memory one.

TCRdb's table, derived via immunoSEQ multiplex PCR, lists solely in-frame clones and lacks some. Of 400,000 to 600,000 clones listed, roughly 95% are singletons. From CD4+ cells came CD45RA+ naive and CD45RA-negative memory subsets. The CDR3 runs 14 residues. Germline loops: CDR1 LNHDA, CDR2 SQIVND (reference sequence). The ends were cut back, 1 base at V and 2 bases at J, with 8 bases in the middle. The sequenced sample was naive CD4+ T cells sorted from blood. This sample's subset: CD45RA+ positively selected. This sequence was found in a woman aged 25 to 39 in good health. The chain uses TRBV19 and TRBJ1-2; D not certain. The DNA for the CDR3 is TGTGCCAGTAGTATAGCGGCTTTCAACTATGGCTACACCTTC. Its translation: CASSIAAFNYGYTF.